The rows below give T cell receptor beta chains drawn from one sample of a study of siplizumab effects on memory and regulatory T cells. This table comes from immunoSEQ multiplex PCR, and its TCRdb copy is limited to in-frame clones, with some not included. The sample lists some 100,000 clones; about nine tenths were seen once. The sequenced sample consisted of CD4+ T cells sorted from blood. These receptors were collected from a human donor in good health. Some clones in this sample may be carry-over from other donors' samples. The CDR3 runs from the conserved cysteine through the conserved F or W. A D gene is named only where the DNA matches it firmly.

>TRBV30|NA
CAWSGQETQYF
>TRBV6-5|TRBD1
CASSYSLQTGGRGYTF
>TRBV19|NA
CASIKGTGGNQPQHF
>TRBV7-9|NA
CASSSRANQPQHF
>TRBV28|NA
CASSSGPYEQYF
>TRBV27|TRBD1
CASRERAGTDSYEQYF
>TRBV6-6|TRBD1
CASSYKDRGPYEQYF
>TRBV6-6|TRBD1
CASSQYRTGGREQYF
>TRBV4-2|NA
CASSQEGAGTANTGELFF
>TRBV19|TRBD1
CASSIGGTGARLGPQHF
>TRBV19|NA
CASNRENNYGYTF
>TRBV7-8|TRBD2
CASSLTVLAGEQGEQFF
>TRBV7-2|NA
CASSRRDTDTQYF
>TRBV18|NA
CASSPPMGQGETQYF
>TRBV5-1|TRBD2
CASSLGLAGGNNEQFF
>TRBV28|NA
CASYRENTGELFF
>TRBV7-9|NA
CASSTQAGDLEKLFF
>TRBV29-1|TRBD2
CSVEDRDRTLAGEDIQYF
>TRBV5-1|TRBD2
CASASGSSYNEQFF
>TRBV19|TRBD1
CASSETGGLFYEQYF
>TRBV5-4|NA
CASSLQGNPPTQGTQYF
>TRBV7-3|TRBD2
CASSPSGGRDTQYF